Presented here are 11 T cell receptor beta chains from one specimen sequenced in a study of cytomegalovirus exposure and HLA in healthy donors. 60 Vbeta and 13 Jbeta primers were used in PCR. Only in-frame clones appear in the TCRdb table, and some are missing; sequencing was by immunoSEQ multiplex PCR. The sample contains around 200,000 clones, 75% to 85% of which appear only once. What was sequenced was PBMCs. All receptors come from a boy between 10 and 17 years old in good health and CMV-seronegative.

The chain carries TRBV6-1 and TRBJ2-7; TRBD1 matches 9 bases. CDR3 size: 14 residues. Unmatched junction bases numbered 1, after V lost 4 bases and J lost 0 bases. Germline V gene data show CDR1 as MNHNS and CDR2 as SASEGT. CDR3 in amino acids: CASSVDRGSYEQYF. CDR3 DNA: TGTGCCAGCAGTGTGGACAGGGGCTCCTACGAGCAGTACTTC.

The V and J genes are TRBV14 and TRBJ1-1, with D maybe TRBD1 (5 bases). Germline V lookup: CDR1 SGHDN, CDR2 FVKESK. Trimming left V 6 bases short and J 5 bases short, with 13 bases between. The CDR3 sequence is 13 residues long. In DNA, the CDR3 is TGTGCCAGCAGGGCCCTAGGGGAAACTGAAGCTTTCTTT. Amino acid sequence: CASRALGETEAFF.

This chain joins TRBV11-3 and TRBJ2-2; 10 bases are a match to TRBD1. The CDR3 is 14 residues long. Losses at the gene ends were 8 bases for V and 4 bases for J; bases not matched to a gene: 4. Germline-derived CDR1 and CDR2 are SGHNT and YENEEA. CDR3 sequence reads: CASRWTGGTGELFF. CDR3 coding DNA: TGTGCCAGCCGTTGGACAGGGGGCACCGGGGAGCTGTTTTTT.

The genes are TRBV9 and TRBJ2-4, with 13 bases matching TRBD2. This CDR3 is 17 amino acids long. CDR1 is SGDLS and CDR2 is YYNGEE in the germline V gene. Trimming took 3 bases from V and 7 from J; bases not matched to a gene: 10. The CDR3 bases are TGTGCCAGCAGCGGAACTTCTATACTAGCGGGAGGGAACATTCAGTACTTC. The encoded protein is CASSGTSILAGGNIQYF. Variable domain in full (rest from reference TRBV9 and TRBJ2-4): DSGVTQTPKHLITATGQRVTLRCSPRSGDLSVYWYQQSLDQGLQFLIQYYNGEERAKGNILERFSAQQFPDLHSELNLSSLELGDSALYFCASSGTSILAGGNIQYFGAGTRLSVL.

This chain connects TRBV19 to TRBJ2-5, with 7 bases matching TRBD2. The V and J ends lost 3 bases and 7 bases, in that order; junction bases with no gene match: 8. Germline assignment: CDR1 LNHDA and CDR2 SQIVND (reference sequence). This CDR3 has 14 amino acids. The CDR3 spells CASSIRDYKGTQYF. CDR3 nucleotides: TGTGCCAGTAGTATTCGGGACTACAAAGGGACCCAGTACTTC.

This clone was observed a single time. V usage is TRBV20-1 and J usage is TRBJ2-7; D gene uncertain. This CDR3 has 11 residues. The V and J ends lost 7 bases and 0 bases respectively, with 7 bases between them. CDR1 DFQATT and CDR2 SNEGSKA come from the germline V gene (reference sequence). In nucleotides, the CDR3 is TGCAGTGTGGGCAGCTCCTACGAGCAGTACTTC. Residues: CSVGSSYEQYF.

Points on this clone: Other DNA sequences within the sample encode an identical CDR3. CDR3 region: CSARGHYGYTF. The CDR3 bases are TGCAGTGCGCGGGGACACTATGGCTACACCTTC. The chain links TRBV20-1 to TRBJ1-2; D possibly corresponds to TRBD1 (5 bases). This CDR3 contains 11 residues. CDR1 DFQATT and CDR2 SNEGSKA come from the germline V gene (reference sequence). Trimming stripped 6 bases from V and 3 bases from J, with 8 bases between.

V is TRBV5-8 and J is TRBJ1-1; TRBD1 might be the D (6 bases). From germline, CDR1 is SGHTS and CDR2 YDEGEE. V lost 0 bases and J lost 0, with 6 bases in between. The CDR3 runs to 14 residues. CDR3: CASSLGTVNTEAFF. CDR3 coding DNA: TGTGCCAGCAGCTTGGGGACAGTGAACACTGAAGCTTTCTTT.

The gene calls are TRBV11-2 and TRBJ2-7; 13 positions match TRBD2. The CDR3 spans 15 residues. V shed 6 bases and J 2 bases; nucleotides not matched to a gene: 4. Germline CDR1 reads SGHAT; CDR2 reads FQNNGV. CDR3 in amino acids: CASSRLAGGTYEQYF. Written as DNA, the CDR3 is TGTGCCAGCAGTCGACTAGCGGGAGGAACCTACGAGCAGTACTTC. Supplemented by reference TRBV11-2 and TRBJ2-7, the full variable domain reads EAGVAQSPRYKIIEKRQSVAFWCNPISGHATLYWYQQILGQGPKLLIQFQNNGVVDDSQLPKDRFSAERLKGVDSTLKIQPAKLEDSAVYLCASSRLAGGTYEQYFGPGTRLTVT.

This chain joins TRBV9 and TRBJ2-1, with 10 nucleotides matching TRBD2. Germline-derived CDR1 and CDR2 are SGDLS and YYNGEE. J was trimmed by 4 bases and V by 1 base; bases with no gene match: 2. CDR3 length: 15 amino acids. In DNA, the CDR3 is TGTGCCAGCAGCGTACTAGCGGGGGTTTACAATGAGCAGTTCTTC. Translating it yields CASSVLAGVYNEQFF.

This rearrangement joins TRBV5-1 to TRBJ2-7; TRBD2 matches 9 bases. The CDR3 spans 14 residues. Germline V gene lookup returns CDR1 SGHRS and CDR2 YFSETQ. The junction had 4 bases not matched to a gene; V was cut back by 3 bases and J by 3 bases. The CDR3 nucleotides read TGCGCCAGCAGCTGGACTAGCGCCAACTACGAGCAGTACTTC. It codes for CASSWTSANYEQYF.